One T cell receptor (beta chain) is described in this entry. Its antigen is unidentified. The sample is drawn from a study of vaccination effects on CD4 cells after COVID-19. The assay was immunoSEQ multiplex PCR, and TCRdb's table has in-frame clones only and misses some. The sample carries about 46,000 clones, roughly 80% recorded once. Culturing for around 10 days preceded CD4+ T cell isolation. The authors exchanged half the medium for IL-2 medium on days 3 and 7. This CDR3 region has 14 residues. Trimming stripped 7 bases from V and 4 bases from J, with 14 bases between. Germline CDR1 SNHLY, CDR2 FYNNEI.

The input for sequencing was CD4+ T cells from PBMCs cultured without peptide, taken before COVID-19 vaccination. The clonotype was recovered from a human donor who had a prior SARS-CoV-2 infection. J is TRBJ1-3 and V is TRBV2, with D perhaps matching TRBD1 (5 bases). The CDR3 region is CASKARGSGNTIYF. The CDR3 nucleotides are TGTGCCAGCAAGGCGCGGGGGTCGGGAAACACCATATATTTT.